This TCR beta chain was captured in a study of a mutant IDH1 vaccine in newly diagnosed glioma. The overall study: Those enrolled had earlier been treated with radiotherapy, temozolomide, or both, mostly both.

Described time point: week 11, during vaccination. One vaccine dose held 300 ug of mutant IDH1 20-mer peptide and came with topical imiquimod. Each of the donors came in with new WHO grade 3 or 4 astrocytomas that were IDH1-mutant and ATRX-lost. Here immunoSEQ multiplex PCR was the method, and the copy in TCRdb shows in-frame clones only, minus some. The sample has tens of thousands of clones, roughly 84% seen once. The germline V gene encodes CDR1 SGHNT and CDR2 YYREEE (reference sequence). The ends were cut back, 4 bases at V and 2 bases at J, with 12 bases in the middle. The CDR3 runs 14 residues. A note on this clone: Its antigen is not known.

V gene TRBV5-4 combines with J gene TRBJ1-2; no clear D. The receptor comes from a man aged 35 to 55 with glioma. This specimen consisted of PBMCs, obtained from a glioma patient whose treatment included an IDH1 peptide vaccine. CDR3 sequence: CASSDTTGNYGYTF. The CDR3 DNA follows: TGTGCCAGCAGCGATACCACGGGGAACTATGGCTACACCTTC.